This T cell receptor (beta chain) originates from a study of cytomegalovirus exposure and HLA in healthy donors. Study context: About 180 million T cells yielded 120 million or so unique TCR beta sequences, as an earlier analysis found.

In germline, CDR1 is SGDLS, CDR2 YYNGEE. Trimming removed 0 bases from V and 8 bases from J, with 9 bases in between. CDR3 length: 13 residues. Researchers ran the PCR with 60 Vbeta and 13 Jbeta primers. The table came from immunoSEQ multiplex PCR; TCRdb's copy has only in-frame clones and leaves some out. The sample shows a few hundred thousand clones, approximately 80% of them seen only once. This receptor was taken from a girl aged 5-17 years in good health and CMV-seronegative. J is TRBJ2-1 and V is TRBV9; tentative D call: TRBD1 (6 bases). The specimen sequenced was PBMCs. CDR3 nucleotide sequence: TGTGCCAGCAGCGTAGCCCACAGGGATGAGCAGTTCTTC. It encodes CASSVAHRDEQFF.